Shown below are 28 T cell receptor beta chains from a single sample sequenced in a study of OX40 agonist ivuxolimab in advanced cancers. Using immunoSEQ multiplex PCR, the repertoire was profiled, and TCRdb retains in-frame clones only, with some absent. The table lists 80,000 or so clones, 80% to 95% of them singletons. The source was CD4+ or CD8+ T cells sorted from blood, collected in a trial of the OX40 agonist ivuxolimab. These receptors all come from an adult with an advanced solid tumor such as melanoma, head and neck, liver or kidney cancer.

This clone was recorded only once. J is TRBJ1-5 and V is TRBV19; perhaps TRBD1 as D (6 bases). Trimming left V 6 bases short and J 4 bases short, with 22 bases between. Germline V lookup: CDR1 LNHDA, CDR2 SQIVND (reference sequence). The CDR3 is 17 amino acids. This CDR3 is CASRGRGGPSGNQPQHF. The DNA of the CDR3 is TGTGCCAGTAGGGGAAGGGGGGGCCCAAGTGGGAATCAGCCCCAGCATTTT.

With respect to this clone: A read error may account for a junction end that differs from germline. The chain carries TRBV7-7 and TRBJ2-1; either TRBD1 or TRBD2 may supply D (5 bases each). CDR1 SSHAT and CDR2 FNYEAQ come from the germline V gene (reference sequence). The CDR3 extends over 15 amino acids. The CDR3 DNA reads as TGTGCTAGCAGCTTAGCGTGGGGGTCCTACAATGAGCAGTTCTTC. It is translated as CASSLAWGSYNEQFF.

Only one count was recorded for this clone. This chain uses TRBV2 with TRBJ1-2, with D perhaps TRBD1 (5 bases). This CDR3 has 14 amino acids. Germline V gives CDR1 SNHLY, CDR2 FYNNEI. Trimming pared 6 bases from V and 4 bases from J, leaving 15 bases between. CDR3 sequence: CASRRGSHPYGYTF. CDR3 nucleotide sequence: TGTGCCAGCAGAAGGGGTTCCCACCCCTATGGCTACACCTTC.

Only a few counts were recorded for this clone. V and J are TRBV4-1 and TRBJ1-2; D is ambiguous. This CDR3 has 13 amino acids. Germline loops: CDR1 MGHRA, CDR2 YSYEKL. The V gene lost 0 bases and the J gene lost 0 bases, with 2 bases spanning the gap. This chain's CDR3 is CASSQDPNYGYTF. CDR3 coding DNA: TGCGCCAGCAGCCAAGACCCTAACTATGGCTACACCTTC.

The rearrangement joins TRBV10-3 to TRBJ1-1, with TRBD1 identical over 10 bases. The CDR3 spans 15 residues. Germline-derived CDR1 and CDR2 are ENHRY and SYGVKD. V was pared by 3 bases and J by 3 bases, with 4 bases of the junction left unmatched. The CDR3 DNA reads as TGTGCCATCAGTGATAGGGACAGGGGTGACACTGAAGCTTTCTTT. This sequence encodes CAISDRDRGDTEAFF.

This clone was detected only a few times. The chain has TRBV18 and TRBJ2-7, with D perhaps TRBD1 (6 bases). The CDR3 runs to 16 residues. Per germline, CDR1 KGHSH and CDR2 LQKENI. Trimming removed 3 bases from V and 4 bases from J, with 19 bases in between. As DNA, the CDR3 is TGTGCCAGCTCACCGCTTATAGGGGGTCCTACTTACGAGCAGTACTTC. Protein sequence: CASSPLIGGPTYEQYF.

A word on this clone: Other DNA sequences in the same sample also yield this CDR3. The rearrangement links TRBV19 to TRBJ1-3; D gene unclear. The ends were cut back, 6 bases at V and 1 base at J, with 13 bases in the middle. Germline V gene lookup returns CDR1 LNHDA and CDR2 SQIVND (reference sequence). CDR3 length equals 15 residues. The CDR3 spells CASRSTGRSGNTIYF. The CDR3 DNA reads TGTGCCAGTAGGAGTACGGGCAGGTCTGGAAACACCATATATTTT.

The genes are TRBV5-4 and TRBJ1-1; tentative D call: TRBD1 (5 bases). The germline V gene has CDR1 SGHNT and CDR2 YYREEE (reference sequence). The CDR3 has 14 residues. V lost 5 bases to trimming and J lost 8 bases, with 19 bases between them. The CDR3 DNA reads TGTGCCAGCAGTCCTGGGGGATGGTCGAAGGAAGCTTTCTTT. Translating it yields CASSPGGWSKEAFF.

The chain employs TRBV28 and TRBJ2-1; no reliable D call. The CDR3 is made up of 14 amino acids. The V and J ends lost 7 bases and 0 bases respectively, with 10 bases between them. Germline lookup yields CDR1 MDHEN and CDR2 SYDVKM. In DNA, the CDR3 is TGTGCCAGCACCACCAGAGGCTCCTACAATGAGCAGTTCTTC. Encoded protein: CASTTRGSYNEQFF.

The chain uses TRBV6-5 and TRBJ2-3; 11 bases map to TRBD2. V lost 4 bases to trimming and J lost 4 bases; unmatched junction nucleotides: 7. This CDR3 has 16 residues. The germline V gene encodes CDR1 MNHEY and CDR2 SVGAGI. The CDR3 here is CASSSGLAGGSDTQYF. CDR3 bases: TGTGCCAGCAGTTCGGGGCTAGCGGGAGGTTCAGATACGCAGTATTTT.

The table lists this clone with a count of one. V is TRBV7-2 and J is TRBJ1-1; 9 bases map to TRBD1. V was clipped by 1 base and J by 6 bases; unmatched bases: 6. This CDR3 is built from 15 residues. Germline V gene data show CDR1 as SGHTA and CDR2 as FQGNSA. CDR3 amino acids: CASSLGTGEEAEAFF. CDR3 sequence (DNA): TGTGCCAGCAGCTTAGGGACAGGGGAGGAGGCTGAAGCTTTCTTT.

The chain couples TRBV6-6 to TRBJ2-3, with D possibly being TRBD1 (5 bases). Germline V gene data show CDR1 as MNHNY and CDR2 as SVGAGI (reference sequence). Trimming shortened V by 7 bases and J by 1 base, and 15 bases separated the two germline ends. The CDR3 runs to 15 residues. The CDR3 loop reads CASNPQGVGTDTQYF. The CDR3, as DNA: TGTGCCAGCAATCCTCAGGGCGTTGGCACAGATACGCAGTATTTT.

The rearrangement links TRBV7-2 to TRBJ2-3, with TRBD2 matching 12 bases. Germline CDR1 SGHTA, CDR2 FQGNSA. There are 16 residues in the CDR3. The V gene end was trimmed by 5 bases and the J gene end by 3 bases; junction bases not matched to a gene: 6. CDR3 DNA: TGTGCCAGCAGCCCACGACTAGCGGGGGTTACAGATACGCAGTATTTT. Amino acids: CASSPRLAGVTDTQYF.

This sequence joins TRBV27 and TRBJ2-7; TRBD2 aligns across 11 bases. The ends lost 4 bases at V and 2 bases at J; junction bases unmatched: 10. This CDR3 comprises 17 residues. Germline V gene sequence: CDR1 MNHEY, CDR2 SMNVEV (reference sequence). CDR3 sequence: CASSSLIAGGSTYEQYF. The CDR3 bases are TGTGCCAGCAGTTCACTCATAGCGGGGGGGTCTACCTACGAGCAGTACTTC.

DNA of the CDR3: TGTGCCAGCAGTGAATCTTGGGTTACTAGCGGGACCTACACCGGGGAGCTGTTTTTT. This codes for CASSESWVTSGTYTGELFF. The chain combines TRBV2 with TRBJ2-2; 10 bases line up with TRBD2. The CDR3 extends over 19 amino acids. With V trimmed by 2 bases and J by 3 bases, 12 bases remained unmatched. Germline V gives CDR1 SNHLY, CDR2 FYNNEI.

This chain connects TRBV11-2 to TRBJ1-1; D unresolved. Germline CDR1 SGHAT, CDR2 FQNNGV. The CDR3 runs 15 residues. Trimming took 1 base from V and 0 from J, leaving 9 bases between them. The CDR3 nucleotides are TGTGCCAGCAGCTTAGGAGGAGATCTGAACACTGAAGCTTTCTTT. Protein product: CASSLGGDLNTEAFF.

The chain carries TRBV18 and TRBJ1-1, with D hard to call. The length of the CDR3 is 16 residues. V dropped 0 bases and J dropped 4 bases, with 15 bases sitting between them. In germline, CDR1 is KGHSH, CDR2 LQKENI. CDR3 nucleotide sequence: TGTGCCAGCTCACCACCGAGGCCTAGCGGGAGCACTGAAGCTTTCTTT. Translating gives CASSPPRPSGSTEAFF. Full variable domain (outside the CDR3, taken from reference TRBV18 and TRBJ1-1): NAGVMQNPRHLVRRRGQEARLRCSPMKGHSHVYWYRQLPEEGLKFMVYLQKENIIDESGMPKERFSAEFPKEGPSILRIQQVVRGDSAAYFCASSPPRPSGSTEAFFGQGTRLTVV.

This clone was observed a few times. The rearrangement joins TRBV6-5 to TRBJ1-6, with unresolved D. Deletions cut 0 bases from V and 2 bases from J, with 5 bases between. Germline CDR1 is MNHEY and CDR2 is SVGAGI. This CDR3 is built from 15 residues. CDR3 bases: TGTGCCAGCAGTTACTCCGGGCCCTATAATTCACCCCTCCACTTT. It yields the protein CASSYSGPYNSPLHF.

The CDR3 sequence is CASSRPGTGFHKNIQYF. Here the CDR3 DNA reads TGTGCCAGCAGCCGGCCCGGGACAGGGTTCCACAAAAACATTCAGTACTTC. The chain has TRBV14 and TRBJ2-4, with 9 positions matching TRBD1. Germline V gene data show CDR1 as SGHDN and CDR2 as FVKESK. V trimming: 4 bases; J trimming: 3 bases; junction bases outside the gene matches: 10. The CDR3 runs 17 residues.

This clone was detected only a few times. The chain carries TRBV5-6 and TRBJ2-4; a weak D match, TRBD1 (5 bases). Trimming removed 1 base at V and 5 bases at J, with 10 bases between. Per germline, CDR1 SGHDT and CDR2 YYEEEE. CDR3 length equals 14 residues. For the CDR3, the DNA is TGTGCCAGCAGCTTGCGACAGACCCAAAACATTCAGTACTTC. It encodes CASSLRQTQNIQYF.

The gene calls are TRBV5-4 and TRBJ2-5; D possibly uses TRBD1 or TRBD2 (6 bases each). The J call is doubtful: the DNA matches TRBJ2-7 better. This CDR3 region has 13 residues. From germline, CDR1 is SGHNT and CDR2 YYREEE (reference sequence). CDR3 amino acids: CASSLGGAIEQYF. The CDR3 DNA is TGTGCCAGCAGCTTGGGGGGGGCCATCGAGCAGTACTTC.

V usage is TRBV19 and J usage is TRBJ1-5, with 8 positions matching TRBD1. CDR1 is LNHDA, CDR2 SQIVND, per germline (reference sequence). The CDR3 is 15 residues long. V dropped 5 bases and J dropped 1; count of bases not matched to a gene: 4. The CDR3 reads CASSAAGGSNQPQHF. For the CDR3, the DNA is TGTGCCAGTAGTGCCGCAGGGGGCAGCAATCAGCCCCAGCATTTT.

The chain employs TRBV5-4 and TRBJ2-5; D possibly corresponds to TRBD1 (5 bases). The CDR3 has 13 residues. CDR1 and CDR2 from the germline V gene are SGHNT and YYREEE (reference sequence). The V gene lost 1 base and the J gene lost 4 bases, with 8 bases spanning the gap. CDR3 sequence: CASSLQGVETQYF. DNA for the CDR3: TGTGCCAGCAGCTTGCAGGGTGTAGAGACCCAGTACTTC.

The rearrangement joins TRBV5-1 to TRBJ2-2; 7 bases fit TRBD1. The CDR3 length is 16 residues. The germline V gene encodes CDR1 SGHRS and CDR2 YFSETQ. Trimming cost V 4 bases and J 3 bases; bases outside gene matches: 9. The CDR3 spells CASSDRQGGDTGELFF. CDR3 bases: TGCGCCAGCAGCGACCGACAGGGTGGGGACACCGGGGAGCTGTTTTTT. The full variable domain, its missing parts supplied by reference TRBV5-1 and TRBJ2-2, is KAGVTQTPRYLIKTRGQQVTLSCSPISGHRSVSWYQQTPGQGLQFLFEYFSETQRNKGNFPGRFSGRQFSNSRSEMNVSTLELGDSALYLCASSDRQGGDTGELFFGEGSRLTVL.

The genes are TRBV6-1 and TRBJ2-1, with D possibly being TRBD1 or TRBD2 (5 bases each). The CDR3 length is 15 residues. The V gene lost 0 bases and the J gene lost 5 bases, with 11 bases spanning the gap. Germline CDR1 MNHNS, CDR2 SASEGT. The CDR3, as DNA: TGTGCCAGCAGTGAAGCGTTTTGGGACGACAATGAGCAGTTCTTC. This codes for CASSEAFWDDNEQFF.

The rearrangement joins TRBV2 to TRBJ1-2; 9 bases align to TRBD1. V gave up 3 bases and J gave up 8 bases; unmatched junction bases: 7. In germline, CDR1 is SNHLY, CDR2 FYNNEI. The CDR3 length is 14 residues. DNA for the CDR3: TGTGCCAGCAGTGACGGGACAGGGAGGGACGGCTACACCTTC. It yields the protein CASSDGTGRDGYTF. Full variable domain (remainder filled in from reference TRBV2 and TRBJ1-2): EPEVTQTPSHQVTQMGQEVILRCVPISNHLYFYWYRQILGQKVEFLVSFYNNEISEKSEIFDDQFSVERPDGSNFTLKIRSTKLEDSAMYFCASSDGTGRDGYTFGSGTRLTVV.

This chain connects TRBV29-1 to TRBJ2-7; the D call may be TRBD1 or TRBD2 (5 bases each). The CDR3 runs to 12 residues. The V and J ends lost 3 bases and 7 bases respectively, with 13 bases between them. Germline assignment: CDR1 SQVTM and CDR2 ANQGSEA. DNA of the CDR3: TGCAGCGTTGAGGGGGTTGGCCGAGAGCAGTACTTC. Residues: CSVEGVGREQYF.

The chain is built from TRBV6-6 and TRBJ1-3; D ambiguous. V shed 3 bases and J shed 0 bases, with 3 bases lying between them. Germline V gene lookup returns CDR1 MNHNY and CDR2 SVGAGI (reference sequence). The CDR3 consists of 13 residues. The CDR3 is CASSYISGNTIYF. The CDR3 nucleotides read TGTGCCAGCAGTTATATCTCTGGAAACACCATATATTTT.